This T cell receptor (beta chain) was retrieved from a study of long-term antiretroviral therapy in people with HIV. Study-wide results and limits: Therapy changes, viral resistance and ART adherence were not documented in the available data. Repertoires from HIV showed CDR3 length ranges narrower than those of controls.

At the survey level, the v3.0 immunoSEQ assay was run. The method was immunoSEQ multiplex PCR; TCRdb's version includes in-frame clones alone and lacks a portion of them. The sample records 20,000 to 25,000 clones, around 81% being singletons. This clone was counted a few times. Its specificity is unknown. The CDR3 consists of 13 residues. J gave up 8 bases and V 5 bases, and 6 bases lay outside the gene matches. Germline V gene lookup returns CDR1 SEHNR and CDR2 FQNEAQ (reference sequence). This TCR was recovered from a woman aged 25 to 39 with HIV. Sequences were derived from unsorted PBMCs, sampled 2.9 years after starting antiretroviral therapy. The chain carries TRBV7-9 and TRBJ2-1; 7 bases line up with TRBD2. For the CDR3, the DNA is TGTGCCAGCAGCCGGAAAGGGAGGGATGAGCAGTTCTTC. Translating it yields CASSRKGRDEQFF.